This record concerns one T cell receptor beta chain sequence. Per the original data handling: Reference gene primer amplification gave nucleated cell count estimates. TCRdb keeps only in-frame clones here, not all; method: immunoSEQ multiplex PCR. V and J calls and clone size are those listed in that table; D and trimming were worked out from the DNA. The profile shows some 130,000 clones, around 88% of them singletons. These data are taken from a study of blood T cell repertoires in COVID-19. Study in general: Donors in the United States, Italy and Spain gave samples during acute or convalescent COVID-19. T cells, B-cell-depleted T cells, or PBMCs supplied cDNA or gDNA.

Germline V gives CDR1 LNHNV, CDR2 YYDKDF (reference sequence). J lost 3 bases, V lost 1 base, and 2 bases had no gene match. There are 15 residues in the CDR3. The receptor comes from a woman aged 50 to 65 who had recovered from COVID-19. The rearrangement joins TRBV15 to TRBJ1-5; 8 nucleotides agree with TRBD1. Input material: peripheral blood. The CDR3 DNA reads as TGTGCCACCAGCAGAGGACAGGGGACCAATCAGCCCCAGCATTTT. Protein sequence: CATSRGQGTNQPQHF. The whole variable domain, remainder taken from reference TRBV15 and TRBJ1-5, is DAMVIQNPRYQVTQFGKPVTLSCSQTLNHNVMYWYQQKSSQAPKLLFHYYDKDFNNEADTPDNFQSRRPNTSFCFLDIRSPGLGDTAMYLCATSRGQGTNQPQHFGDGTRLSIL.